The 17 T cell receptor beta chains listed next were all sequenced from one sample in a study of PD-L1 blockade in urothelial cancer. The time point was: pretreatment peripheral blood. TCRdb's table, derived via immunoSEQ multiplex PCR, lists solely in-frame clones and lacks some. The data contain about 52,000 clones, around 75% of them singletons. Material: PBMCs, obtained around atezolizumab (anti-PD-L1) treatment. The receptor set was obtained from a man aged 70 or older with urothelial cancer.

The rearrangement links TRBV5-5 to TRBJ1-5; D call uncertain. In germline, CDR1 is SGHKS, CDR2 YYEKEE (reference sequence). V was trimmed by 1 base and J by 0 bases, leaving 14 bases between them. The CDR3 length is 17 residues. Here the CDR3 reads CASSLFSSGVSNQPQHF. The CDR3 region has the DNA TGTGCCAGCAGCTTGTTCTCGTCGGGTGTTAGCAATCAGCCCCAGCATTTT.

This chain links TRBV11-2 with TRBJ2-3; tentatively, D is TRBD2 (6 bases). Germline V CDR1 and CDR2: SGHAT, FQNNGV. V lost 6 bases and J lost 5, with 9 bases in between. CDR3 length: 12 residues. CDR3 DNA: TGTGCCAGCAGTCCGGAGGGAGATACGCAGTATTTT. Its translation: CASSPEGDTQYF.

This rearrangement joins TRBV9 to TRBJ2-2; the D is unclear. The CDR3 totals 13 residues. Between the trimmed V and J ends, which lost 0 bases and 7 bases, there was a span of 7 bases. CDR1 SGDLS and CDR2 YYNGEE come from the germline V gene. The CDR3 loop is CASSVVFGGELFF. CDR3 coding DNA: TGTGCCAGCAGCGTAGTCTTCGGCGGGGAGCTGTTTTTT. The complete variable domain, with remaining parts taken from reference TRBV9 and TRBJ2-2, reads DSGVTQTPKHLITATGQRVTLRCSPRSGDLSVYWYQQSLDQGLQFLIQYYNGEERAKGNILERFSAQQFPDLHSELNLSSLELGDSALYFCASSVVFGGELFFGEGSRLTVL.

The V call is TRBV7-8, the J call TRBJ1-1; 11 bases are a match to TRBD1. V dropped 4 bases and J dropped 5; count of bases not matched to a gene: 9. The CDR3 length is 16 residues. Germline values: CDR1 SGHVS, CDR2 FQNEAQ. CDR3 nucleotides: TGTGCCAGCAGCTCTCGGACAGGGGGCGCGAGGACTGAAGCTTTCTTT. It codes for CASSSRTGGARTEAFF.

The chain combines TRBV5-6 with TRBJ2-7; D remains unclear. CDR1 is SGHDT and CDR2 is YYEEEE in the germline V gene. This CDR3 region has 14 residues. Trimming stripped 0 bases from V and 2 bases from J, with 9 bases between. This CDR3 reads CASSLGPQTYEQYF. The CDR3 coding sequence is TGTGCCAGCAGCTTGGGGCCCCAAACCTACGAGCAGTACTTC.

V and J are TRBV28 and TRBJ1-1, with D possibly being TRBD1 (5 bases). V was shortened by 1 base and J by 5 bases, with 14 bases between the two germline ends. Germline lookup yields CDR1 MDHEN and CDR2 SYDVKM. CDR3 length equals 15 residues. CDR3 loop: CASSLFGGGFTEAFF. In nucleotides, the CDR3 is TGTGCCAGCAGTTTATTCGGGGGGGGGTTTACTGAAGCTTTCTTT.

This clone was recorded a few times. This CDR3 reads CASSPPGSGNQPQHF. The CDR3 DNA follows: TGTGCCAGCTCACCACCGGGCTCGGGCAATCAGCCCCAGCATTTT. The V call is TRBV18, the J call TRBJ1-5; D not resolved. The CDR3 sequence is 15 residues long. Per germline, CDR1 KGHSH and CDR2 LQKENI. V was cut by 0 bases and J by 2 bases, with 8 bases left in between.

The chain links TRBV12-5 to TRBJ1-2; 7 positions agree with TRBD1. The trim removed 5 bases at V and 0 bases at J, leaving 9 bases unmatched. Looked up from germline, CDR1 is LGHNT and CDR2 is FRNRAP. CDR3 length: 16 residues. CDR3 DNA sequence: TGTGCTAGTGGTGAGAAGGGGGCGTACGCTAACTATGGCTACACCTTC. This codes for CASGEKGAYANYGYTF.

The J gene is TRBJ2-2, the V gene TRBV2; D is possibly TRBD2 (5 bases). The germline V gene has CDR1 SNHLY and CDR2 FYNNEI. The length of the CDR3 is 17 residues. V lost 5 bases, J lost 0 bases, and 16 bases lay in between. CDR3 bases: TGTGCCAGCAGTTCGCCGGGGTTTGGGGCGAACACCGGGGAGCTGTTTTTT. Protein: CASSSPGFGANTGELFF.

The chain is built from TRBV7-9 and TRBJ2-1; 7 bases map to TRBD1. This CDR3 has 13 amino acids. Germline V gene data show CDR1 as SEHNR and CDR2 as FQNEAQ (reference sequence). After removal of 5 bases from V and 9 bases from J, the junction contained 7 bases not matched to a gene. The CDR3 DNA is TGTGCCAGCAGCCAGACAGGGTTGGGTGAGCAGTTCTTC. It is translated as CASSQTGLGEQFF.

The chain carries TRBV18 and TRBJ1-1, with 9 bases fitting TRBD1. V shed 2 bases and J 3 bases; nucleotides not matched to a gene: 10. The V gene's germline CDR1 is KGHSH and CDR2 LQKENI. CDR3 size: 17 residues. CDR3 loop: CASSPTAGQGWYTEAFF. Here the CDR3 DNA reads TGTGCCAGCTCACCAACAGCAGGACAGGGGTGGTACACTGAAGCTTTCTTT.

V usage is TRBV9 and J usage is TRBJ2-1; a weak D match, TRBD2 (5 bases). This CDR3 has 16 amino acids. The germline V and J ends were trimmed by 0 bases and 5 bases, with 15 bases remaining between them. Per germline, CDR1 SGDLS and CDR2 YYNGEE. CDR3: CASSVAEGSFNNEQFF. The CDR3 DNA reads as TGTGCCAGCAGCGTAGCAGAGGGTTCGTTCAACAATGAGCAGTTCTTC.

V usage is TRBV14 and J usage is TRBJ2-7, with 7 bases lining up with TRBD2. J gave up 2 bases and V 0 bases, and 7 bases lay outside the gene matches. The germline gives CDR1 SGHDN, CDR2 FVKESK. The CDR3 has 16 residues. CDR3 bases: TGTGCCAGCAGCCAAGATGGGGGGGTAAGGACCTACGAGCAGTACTTC. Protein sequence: CASSQDGGVRTYEQYF.

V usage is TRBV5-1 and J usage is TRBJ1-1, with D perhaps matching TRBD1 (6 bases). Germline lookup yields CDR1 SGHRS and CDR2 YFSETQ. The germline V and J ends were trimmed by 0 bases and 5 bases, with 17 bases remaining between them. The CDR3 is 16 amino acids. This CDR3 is CASSLAAGRGWTEAFF. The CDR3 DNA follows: TGCGCCAGCAGCTTGGCCGCCGGCAGGGGATGGACTGAAGCTTTCTTT.

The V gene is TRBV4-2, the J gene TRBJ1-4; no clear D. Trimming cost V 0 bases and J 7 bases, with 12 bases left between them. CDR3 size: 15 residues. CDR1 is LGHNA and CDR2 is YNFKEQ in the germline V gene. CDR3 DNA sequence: TGTGCCAGCAGCCAAGATGGAGGACTTGGTGAAAAACTGTTTTTT. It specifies CASSQDGGLGEKLFF.

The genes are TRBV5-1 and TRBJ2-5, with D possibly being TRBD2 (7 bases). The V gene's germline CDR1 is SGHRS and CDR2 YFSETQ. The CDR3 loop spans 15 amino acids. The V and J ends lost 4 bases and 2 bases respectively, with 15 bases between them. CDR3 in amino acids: CASSPKGGGQETQYF. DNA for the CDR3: TGCGCCAGCAGCCCTAAGGGGGGGGGACAAGAGACCCAGTACTTC. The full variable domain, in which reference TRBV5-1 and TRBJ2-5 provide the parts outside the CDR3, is KAGVTQTPRYLIKTRGQQVTLSCSPISGHRSVSWYQQTPGQGLQFLFEYFSETQRNKGNFPGRFSGRQFSNSRSEMNVSTLELGDSALYLCASSPKGGGQETQYFGPGTRLLVL.

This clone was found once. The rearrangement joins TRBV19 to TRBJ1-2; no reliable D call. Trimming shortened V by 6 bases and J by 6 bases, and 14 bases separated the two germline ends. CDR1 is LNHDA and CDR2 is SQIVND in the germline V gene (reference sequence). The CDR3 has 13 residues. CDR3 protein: CASRAHGQNGYTF. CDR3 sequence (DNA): TGTGCCAGTAGGGCTCATGGGCAGAATGGCTACACCTTC.